The rows below give T cell receptor beta chains drawn from one sample of a study of OX40 agonist ivuxolimab in advanced cancers. Data came from immunoSEQ multiplex PCR; TCRdb stores just in-frame clones and leaves some out. The sample lists tens of thousands of clones, about 94% occurring once. The sequencing here drew on CD4+ or CD8+ T cells sorted from blood, taken in a trial of the OX40 agonist ivuxolimab. The receptors stem from an adult with an advanced solid tumor such as melanoma, head and neck, liver or kidney cancer. The CDR3 runs from the conserved cysteine through the conserved F or W. D genes are given only for firm matches. Only some rows state a clone size, as once, few, many or a class for expanded clones.

-,TRBJ2-1,-,TRBV5-8,TGTGCCAGCAGCTTGTCCGGCGGGAAATCCAATGAGCAGTTCTTC,CASSLSGGKSNEQFF
TRBD2,TRBJ2-7,-,TRBV23-1,TGCGCCAGCAGTCATCCATATGGGACTAGGCAGGCTACCTACGAGCAGTACTTC,CASSHPYGTRQATYEQYF
TRBD1,TRBJ2-7,-,TRBV11-1,TGTGCCAGCAGCCGAGAGACAGGGTTGTCCTACGAGCAGTACTTC,CASSRETGLSYEQYF
-,TRBJ2-7,once,TRBV19,TGTGCCAGTAGTCCCGCGGGTCAAGCCTACGAGCAGTACTTC,CASSPAGQAYEQYF
TRBD1,TRBJ2-7,once,TRBV6-1,TGTGCCAGCAGACGACAGGGATATTACGAGCAGTACTTC,CASRRQGYYEQYF
-,TRBJ1-1,-,TRBV10-2,TGCGCCAGCAGTGGCGGGACTGAAAAGACCCAAGCTTTCTTT,CASSGGTEKTQAFF
TRBD2,TRBJ2-4,-,TRBV5-8,TGTGCCAGCAGCTTTTCAATCGGCGGGAGGCCGTACTTC,CASSFSIGGRPYF
-,TRBJ2-7,-,TRBV13,TGTGCCAGCAGCCCCGGTAGGGGGATAGCCCCCAACTACGAGCAGTACTTC,CASSPGRGIAPNYEQYF
-,TRBJ2-1,-,TRBV25-1,TGTGCCAGCAGTGAGACACTGCATGAGCAGTTCTTC,CASSETLHEQFF
TRBD2,TRBJ2-5,-,TRBV29-1,TGCAGCGCCGGAGAGGGACTAGCGGGAAGAGAGACCCAGTACTTC,CSAGEGLAGRETQYF
TRBD2,TRBJ2-3,-,TRBV7-6,TGTGCCAGCAGCTTACCTAGCGGGGCCCCCACAGATACGCAGTATTTT,CASSLPSGAPTDTQYF
TRBD2,TRBJ2-1,-,TRBV28,TGTGCCAGCAGTCCCCCAAGGACTAGCGGGAGCTATACCGTCTACAATGAGCAGTTCTTC,CASSPPRTSGSYTVYNEQFF
-,TRBJ2-2,-,TRBV28,TGTGCCAGCAGTTTATATAGTGGGGATCTCACCGGGGAGCTGTTTTTT,CASSLYSGDLTGELFF
TRBD1,TRBJ1-2,-,TRBV28,TGTGCCAGCAGTGGTTCTCGAAATTCCAGGGGGGCTTTTGGCTACACCTTC,CASSGSRNSRGAFGYTF
TRBD1,TRBJ2-7,-,TRBV5-6,TGTGCCAGCAGCTTACGACAGGGGGGATTCTACGAGCAGTACTTC,CASSLRQGGFYEQYF
-,TRBJ2-7,-,TRBV6-5,TGTGCCAGCAGTTACCTAGGGACGCCCGGGGGAGAGCAGTACTTC,CASSYLGTPGGEQYF
-,TRBJ2-5,-,TRBV7-2,TGTGCCAGCAGCGATGACGGGGCGGAGGGGGAGACCCAGTACTTC,CASSDDGAEGETQYF
-,TRBJ2-7,-,TRBV7-2,TGTGCCAGCAGCTTCGGGTACTCCTACGAGCAGTACTTC,CASSFGYSYEQYF
TRBD1,TRBJ1-1,-,TRBV25-1,TGTGCCAGCAGGGGACAGGGTCCCACTGAAGCTTTCTTT,CASRGQGPTEAFF
TRBD1,TRBJ2-3,-,TRBV4-1,TGCGCCAGCAGCCCTTTGGGACAGAGCCTTTCGGATACGCAGTATTTT,CASSPLGQSLSDTQYF